This T cell receptor (beta chain) appears in the sequencing data of a study of blood T cell repertoires in COVID-19. Study information: The origin of the acute and convalescent COVID-19 samples was the United States, Italy and Spain.

The cohort comprised adults aged roughly 18 to 100 years residing in around 25 US areas. Germline CDR1 and CDR2: SEHNR and FQNEAQ (reference sequence). This CDR3 spans 16 amino acids. Trimming took 4 bases from V and 14 from J; bases not matched to a gene: 18. This clone was seen a few times. In the original analysis: Amplified reference gene primers provided the basis for estimating nucleated cell counts. The protocol was immunoSEQ multiplex PCR, while the TCRdb copy is restricted to in-frame clones and leaves out a portion. The V and J calls and clone size are taken from that table; D and trimming were inferred from the DNA. The sample gives about 220,000 clones, 82% of which show up once; 3% to 4% is in the top ten.

V and J are TRBV7-9 and TRBJ2-1; 9 nucleotides agree with TRBD2. This clonotype was sampled from a woman aged 60-75 years who had recovered from COVID-19. The sequencing sample was made of PBMCs or T cells enriched from blood (not recorded which). In nucleotides, the CDR3 is TGTGCCAGCAGCTCCTCACCGGCGGGACTAGCCAAAATGGAGTTCTTC. This sequence encodes CASSSSPAGLAKMEFF.